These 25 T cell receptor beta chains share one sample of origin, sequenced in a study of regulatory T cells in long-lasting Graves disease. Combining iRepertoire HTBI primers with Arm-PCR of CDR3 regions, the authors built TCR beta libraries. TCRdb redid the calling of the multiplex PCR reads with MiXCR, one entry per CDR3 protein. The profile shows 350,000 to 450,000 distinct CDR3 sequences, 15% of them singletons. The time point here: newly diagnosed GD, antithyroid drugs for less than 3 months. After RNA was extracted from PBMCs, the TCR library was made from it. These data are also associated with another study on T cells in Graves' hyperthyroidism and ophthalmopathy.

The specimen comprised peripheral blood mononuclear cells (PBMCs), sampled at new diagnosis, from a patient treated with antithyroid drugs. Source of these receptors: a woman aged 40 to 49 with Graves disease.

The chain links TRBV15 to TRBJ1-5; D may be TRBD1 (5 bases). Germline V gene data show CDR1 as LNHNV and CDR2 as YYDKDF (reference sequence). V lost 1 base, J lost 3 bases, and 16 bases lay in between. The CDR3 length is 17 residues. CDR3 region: CATSRGHSTGDNQPQHF. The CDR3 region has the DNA TGTGCCACCAGCAGAGGTCACTCCACAGGAGACAATCAGCCCCAGCATTTT.

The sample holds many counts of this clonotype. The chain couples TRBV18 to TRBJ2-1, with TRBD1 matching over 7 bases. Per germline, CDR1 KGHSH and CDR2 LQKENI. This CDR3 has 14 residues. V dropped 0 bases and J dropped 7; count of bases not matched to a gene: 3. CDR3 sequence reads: CASSPPSGGNEQFF. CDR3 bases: TGTGCCAGCTCACCACCCTCAGGGGGTAATGAGCAGTTCTTC.

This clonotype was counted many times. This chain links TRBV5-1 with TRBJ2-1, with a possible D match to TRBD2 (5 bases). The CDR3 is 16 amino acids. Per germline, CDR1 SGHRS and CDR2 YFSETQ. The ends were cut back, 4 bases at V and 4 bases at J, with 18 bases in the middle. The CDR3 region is CASSGDSAQTYNEQFF. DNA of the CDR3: TGCGCCAGCAGCGGAGATAGCGCCCAAACGTACAATGAGCAGTTCTTC.

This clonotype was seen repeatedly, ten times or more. The CDR3 reads CSAREGQGVEKLFF. The DNA of the CDR3 is TGCAGTGCTAGAGAGGGACAGGGGGTTGAAAAACTGTTTTTT. The V and J genes are TRBV20-1 and TRBJ1-4, with 11 bases aligning to TRBD1. Germline CDR1 reads DFQATT; CDR2 reads SNEGSKA (reference sequence). The CDR3 is made up of 14 amino acids. V lost 0 bases, J lost 7 bases, and 1 base stayed unmatched.

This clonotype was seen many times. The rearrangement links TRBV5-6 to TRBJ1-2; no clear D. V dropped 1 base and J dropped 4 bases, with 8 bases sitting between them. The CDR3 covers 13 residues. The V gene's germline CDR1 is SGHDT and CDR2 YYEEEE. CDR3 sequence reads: CASSLRAAYGYTF. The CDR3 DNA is TGTGCCAGCAGCTTGCGAGCGGCCTATGGCTACACCTTC.

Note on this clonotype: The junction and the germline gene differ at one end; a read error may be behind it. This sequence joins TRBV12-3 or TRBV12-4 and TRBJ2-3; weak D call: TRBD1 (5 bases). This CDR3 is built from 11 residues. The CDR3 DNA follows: TGTGCCAGCAAGCGCACAGGTACGCAGTATTTT. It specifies CASKRTGTQYF.

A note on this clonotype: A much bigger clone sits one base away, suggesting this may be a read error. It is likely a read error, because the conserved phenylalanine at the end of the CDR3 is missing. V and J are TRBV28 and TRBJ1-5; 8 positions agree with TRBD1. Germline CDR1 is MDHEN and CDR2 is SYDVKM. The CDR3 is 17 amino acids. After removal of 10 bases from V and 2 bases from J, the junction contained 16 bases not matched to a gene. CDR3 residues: CANPLRGRNMGNQPQHL. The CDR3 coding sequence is TGTGCCAACCCTCTCAGGGGGCGGAATATGGGCAATCAGCCCCAGCATCTT.

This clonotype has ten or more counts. The DNA for the CDR3 is TGCAGTGCTAGAGTGAGTGGGGGACAATTCGCAGAGGAGCAGTTCTTC. The encoded protein is CSARVSGGQFAEEQFF. The rearrangement links TRBV20-1 to TRBJ2-1; tentatively, D is TRBD1 (6 bases). The CDR3 has 16 residues. CDR1 is DFQATT and CDR2 is SNEGSKA in the germline V gene (reference sequence). Between the trimmed V and J ends, which lost 1 base and 10 bases, there was a span of 23 bases.

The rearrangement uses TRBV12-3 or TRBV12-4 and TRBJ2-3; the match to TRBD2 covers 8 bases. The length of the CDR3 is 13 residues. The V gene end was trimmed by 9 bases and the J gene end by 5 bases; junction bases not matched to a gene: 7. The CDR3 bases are TGTGCCAGTAGTAAGAGCGGGAGAGATACGCAGTATTTT. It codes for CASSKSGRDTQYF.

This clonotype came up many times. The CDR3 region has the DNA TGTGCCAGTAGTCCCCAGGGGAGTATTGGCTACACCTTC. Its protein product is CASSPQGSIGYTF. This rearrangement joins TRBV19 to TRBJ1-2; TRBD1 might be the D (6 bases). V lost 5 bases, J lost 7 bases, and 14 bases lay in between. The germline V gene encodes CDR1 LNHDA and CDR2 SQIVND (reference sequence). The length of the CDR3 is 13 residues.

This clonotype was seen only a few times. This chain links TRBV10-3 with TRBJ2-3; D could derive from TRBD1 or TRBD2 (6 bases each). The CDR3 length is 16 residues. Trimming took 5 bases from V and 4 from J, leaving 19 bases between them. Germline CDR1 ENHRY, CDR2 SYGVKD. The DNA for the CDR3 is TGTGCCATCAGTAATGACCCCAGGGGAGGACCAGATACGCAGTATTTT. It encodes CAISNDPRGGPDTQYF.

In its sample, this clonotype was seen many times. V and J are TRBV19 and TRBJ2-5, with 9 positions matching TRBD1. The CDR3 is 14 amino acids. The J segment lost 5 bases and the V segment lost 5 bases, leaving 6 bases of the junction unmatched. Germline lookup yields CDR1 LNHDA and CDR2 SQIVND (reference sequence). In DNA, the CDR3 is TGTGCCAGTAGTGGGACAGGGCATGAGGAGACCCAGTACTTC. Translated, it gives CASSGTGHEETQYF.

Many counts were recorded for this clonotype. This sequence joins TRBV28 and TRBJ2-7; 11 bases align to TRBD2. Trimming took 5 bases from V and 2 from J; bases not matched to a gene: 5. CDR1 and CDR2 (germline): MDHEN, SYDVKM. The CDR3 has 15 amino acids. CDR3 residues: CASSRGTSGTYEQYF. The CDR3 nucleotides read TGTGCCAGCAGTCGGGGGACTAGCGGTACCTACGAGCAGTACTTC.

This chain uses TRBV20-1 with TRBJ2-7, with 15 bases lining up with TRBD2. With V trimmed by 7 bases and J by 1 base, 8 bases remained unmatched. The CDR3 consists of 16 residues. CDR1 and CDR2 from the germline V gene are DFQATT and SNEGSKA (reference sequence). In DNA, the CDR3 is TGCAGTGTCCCCGGACTAGCGGGAGGGTTGTCCTACGAGCAGTACTTC. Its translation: CSVPGLAGGLSYEQYF.

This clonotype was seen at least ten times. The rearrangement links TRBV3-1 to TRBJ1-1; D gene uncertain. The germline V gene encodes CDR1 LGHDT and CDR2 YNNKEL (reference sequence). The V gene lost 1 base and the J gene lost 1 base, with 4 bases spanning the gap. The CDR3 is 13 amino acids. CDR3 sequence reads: CASSQVRNTEAFF. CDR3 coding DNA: TGTGCCAGCAGCCAAGTAAGGAACACTGAAGCTTTCTTT.

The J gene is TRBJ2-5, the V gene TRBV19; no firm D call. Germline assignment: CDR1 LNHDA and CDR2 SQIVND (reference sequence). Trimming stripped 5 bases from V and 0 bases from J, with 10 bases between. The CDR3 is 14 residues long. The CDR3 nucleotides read TGTGCCAGTAGTTATTCGCGGAACCAAGAGACCCAGTACTTC. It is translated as CASSYSRNQETQYF.

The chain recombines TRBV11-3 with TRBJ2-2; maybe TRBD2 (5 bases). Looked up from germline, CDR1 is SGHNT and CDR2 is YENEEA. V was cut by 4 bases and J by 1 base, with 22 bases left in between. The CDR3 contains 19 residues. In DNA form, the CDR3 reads TGTGCCAGCAGCTCCCGAAGCCTCCGGGATAATGGGAACACCGGGGAGCTGTTTTTT. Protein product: CASSSRSLRDNGNTGELFF.

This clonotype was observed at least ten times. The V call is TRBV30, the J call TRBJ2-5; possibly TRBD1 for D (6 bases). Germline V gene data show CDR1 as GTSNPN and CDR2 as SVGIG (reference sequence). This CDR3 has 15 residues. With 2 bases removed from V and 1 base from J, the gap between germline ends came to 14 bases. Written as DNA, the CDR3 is TGTGCCTGGAGTAAGTCCCGGGACACCCAAGAGACCCAGTACTTC. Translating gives CAWSKSRDTQETQYF. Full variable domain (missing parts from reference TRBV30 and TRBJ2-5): SQTIHQWPATLVQPVGSPLSLECTVEGTSNPNLYWYRQAAGRGLQLLFYSVGIGQISSEVPQNLSASRPQDRQFILSSKKLLLSDSGFYLCAWSKSRDTQETQYFGPGTRLLVL.

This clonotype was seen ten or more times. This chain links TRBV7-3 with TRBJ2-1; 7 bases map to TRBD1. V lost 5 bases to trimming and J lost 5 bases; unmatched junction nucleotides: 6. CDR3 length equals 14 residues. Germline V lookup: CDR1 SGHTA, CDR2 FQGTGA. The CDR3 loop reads CASSDGTVNNEQFF. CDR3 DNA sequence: TGTGCCAGCAGCGATGGGACAGTTAACAATGAGCAGTTCTTC. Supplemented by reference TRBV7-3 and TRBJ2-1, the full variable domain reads GAGVSQTPSNKVTEKGKYVELRCDPISGHTALYWYRQSLGQGPEFLIYFQGTGAADDSGLPNDRFFAVRPEGSVSTLKIQRTERGDSAVYLCASSDGTVNNEQFFGPGTRLTVL.

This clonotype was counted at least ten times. The CDR3 sequence: CASLGGNQETQYF. The CDR3 DNA reads as TGTGCCAGCTTAGGGGGGAACCAAGAGACCCAGTACTTC. The chain is built from TRBV7-2 and TRBJ2-5; D may correspond to TRBD1 or TRBD2 (6 bases each). The CDR3 is made up of 13 amino acids. In germline, CDR1 is SGHTA, CDR2 FQGNSA. V lost 8 bases and J 0 bases, leaving 10 bases between the germline ends.

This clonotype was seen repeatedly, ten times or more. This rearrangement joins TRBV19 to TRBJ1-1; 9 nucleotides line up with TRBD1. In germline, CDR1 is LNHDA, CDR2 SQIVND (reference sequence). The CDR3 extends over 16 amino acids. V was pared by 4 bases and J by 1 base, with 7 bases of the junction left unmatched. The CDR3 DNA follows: TGTGCCAGTAGTACCTCGTGGGGACAGGGGAACACTGAAGCTTTCTTT. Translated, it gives CASSTSWGQGNTEAFF. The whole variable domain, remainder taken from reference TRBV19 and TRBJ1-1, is DGGITQSPKYLFRKEGQNVTLSCEQNLNHDAMYWYRQDPGQGLRLIYYSQIVNDFQKGDIAEGYSVSREKKESFPLTVTSAQKNPTAFYLCASSTSWGQGNTEAFFGQGTRLTVV.

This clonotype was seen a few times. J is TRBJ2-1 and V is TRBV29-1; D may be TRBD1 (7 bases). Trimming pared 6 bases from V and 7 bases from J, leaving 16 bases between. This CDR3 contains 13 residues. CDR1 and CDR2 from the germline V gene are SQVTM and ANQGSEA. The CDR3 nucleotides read TGCAGCGTCATGGACCCAGGGGGGAATGAGCAGTTCTTC. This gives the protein CSVMDPGGNEQFF.

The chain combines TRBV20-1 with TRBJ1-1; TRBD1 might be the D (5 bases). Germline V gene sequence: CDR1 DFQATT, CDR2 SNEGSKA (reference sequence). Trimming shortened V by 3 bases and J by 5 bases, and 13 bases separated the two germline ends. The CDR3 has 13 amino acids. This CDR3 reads CSASGGGKTEAFF. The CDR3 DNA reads TGCAGTGCTAGCGGGGGTGGTAAAACTGAAGCTTTCTTT.

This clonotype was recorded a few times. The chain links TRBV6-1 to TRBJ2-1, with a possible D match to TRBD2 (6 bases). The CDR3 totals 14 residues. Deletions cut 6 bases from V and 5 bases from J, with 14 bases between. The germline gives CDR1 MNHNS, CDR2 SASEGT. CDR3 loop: CASRLSGSHNEQFF. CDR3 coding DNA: TGTGCCAGCAGGCTTTCCGGGAGTCACAATGAGCAGTTCTTC.

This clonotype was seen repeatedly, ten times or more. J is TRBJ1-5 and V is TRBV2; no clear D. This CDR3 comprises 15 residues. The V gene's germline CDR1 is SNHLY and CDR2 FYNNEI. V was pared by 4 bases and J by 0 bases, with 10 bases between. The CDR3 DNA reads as TGTGCCAGCAGTGTTAGTGCCGATAGCAATCAGCCCCAGCATTTT. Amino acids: CASSVSADSNQPQHF.